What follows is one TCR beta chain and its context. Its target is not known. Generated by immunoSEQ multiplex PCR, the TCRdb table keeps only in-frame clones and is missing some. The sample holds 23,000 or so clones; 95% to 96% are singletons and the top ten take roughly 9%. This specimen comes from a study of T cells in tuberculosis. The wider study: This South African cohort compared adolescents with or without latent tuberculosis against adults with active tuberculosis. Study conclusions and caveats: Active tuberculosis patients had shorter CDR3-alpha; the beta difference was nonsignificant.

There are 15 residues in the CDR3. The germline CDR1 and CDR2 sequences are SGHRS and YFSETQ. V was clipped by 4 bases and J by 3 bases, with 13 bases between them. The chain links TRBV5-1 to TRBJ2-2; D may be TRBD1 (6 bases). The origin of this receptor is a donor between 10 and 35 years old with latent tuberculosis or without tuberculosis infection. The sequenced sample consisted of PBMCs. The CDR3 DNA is TGCGCCAGCAGCCTGCCGACAGGAGACACCGGGGAGCTGTTTTTT. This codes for CASSLPTGDTGELFF.